The present T cell receptor (beta chain) was sequenced within a study of blood T cell repertoires in COVID-19. The wider study: Collection of acute and convalescent COVID-19 samples took place in the United States, Italy and Spain. T cells, B-cell-depleted T cells, or PBMCs supplied cDNA or gDNA.

CDR1 is MDHEN and CDR2 is SYDVKM in the germline V gene. This CDR3 is 14 amino acids long. The V end was cut by 5 bases, the J end by 8 bases, with 15 bases between. As handled by the study authors: Scientists estimated how many nucleated cells there were by amplifying reference gene primers. The method was immunoSEQ multiplex PCR; TCRdb's version includes in-frame clones alone and lacks a portion of them. From that table come the V and J calls and clone size; the DNA was used to work out D and trimming. Altogether over 95,000 clones are present, over 70% being singletons, with the ten largest covering around 1.5%. By its share, this clone is medium-sized (0.01 to 0.1%).

This sequence was found in a man aged 45-65 years with acute or convalescent COVID-19. The sequenced sample consisted of peripheral blood. The chain recombines TRBV28 with TRBJ1-4; no clear D. This CDR3 reads CASSPARVGEKLFF. The CDR3 DNA is TGTGCCAGCAGTCCCGCCCGGGTCGGGGAAAAACTGTTTTTT.